This T cell receptor beta chain is from a study of regulatory and conventional T cells in RAG deficiency. Blood CD4+ CD25-low CD127-high conventional T cells supplied the genomic DNA template. The CDR3 is 16 amino acids. Germline CDR1 and CDR2: SGHAT and FQNNGV. V gave up 3 bases and J gave up 2 bases, with 14 bases separating them. TCRdb's table, derived via immunoSEQ multiplex PCR, lists solely in-frame clones and lacks some. The data contain fewer than 30,000 clones, about 95% of them seen just once; the ten biggest clones take up under 0.2%. The sample was also linked to a second study, of regulatory T cells. From that paper: Primers: 52 TRBV forward and 13 TRBJ reverse.

This TCR was sampled from a human donor in good health. V usage is TRBV11-2 and J usage is TRBJ1-3; possibly TRBD1 for D (5 bases). The sequenced sample was CD25- CD4+ T cells sorted from blood. CDR3 sequence reads: CASSFGQGRAGNTIYF. The DNA of the CDR3 is TGTGCCAGCAGCTTTGGGCAGGGTCGGGCTGGAAACACCATATATTTT.